The T cell receptor beta chain described here comes from a study of shared clonotypes between healthy human individuals. Study-wide points: A handful of donors showed sharing of approximately 5% of naive CD4 clonotypes. Even with large depth, rarefaction showed that sorted-subset sequencing was incomplete. Clonotypes shared by all four sorted-subset donors had higher generation probabilities than non-shared clonotypes.

Naive-designated CD8 cells lacked CD45RO, were positively enriched for CCR7, and omitted terminally differentiated effector memory CD45RA+ cells. There were no recent acute infections or vaccinations among the donors, who were healthy HIV-negative adults. CDR3 length: 19 amino acids. Germline CDR1 is MDHEN and CDR2 is SYDVKM. V lost 6 bases, J lost 0 bases, and 26 bases lay in between. Data came from immunoSEQ multiplex PCR; TCRdb stores just in-frame clones and leaves some out. The sample shows more than 500,000 clones, around 95% of them seen only once. As for this clone: As yet, its antigen is unknown.

The sample consisted of naive CD8+ T cells sorted from blood. This rearrangement joins TRBV28 to TRBJ1-2, with no clear D. The clonotype was recovered from a woman in her twenties or thirties in good health. CDR3 nucleotide sequence: TGTGCCAGCAGCTCAGTTTTTTTATTGTTGCCGGAGCCTAACTATGGCTACACCTTC. Translated: CASSSVFLLLPEPNYGYTF.